The rows below give T cell receptor beta chains drawn from one sample of a study of regulatory T cells in long-lasting Graves disease. Each CDR3 protein gets one entry after TCRdb re-called the multiplex PCR reads with MiXCR. The sample comprises roughly 430,000 distinct CDR3 sequences, roughly a fifth of which are singletons, and roughly an eighth rests with the top ten. The source material was peripheral blood mononuclear cells (PBMCs), sampled when the disease was refractory, from a patient treated with antithyroid drugs. The receptors were gathered from a female donor with Graves disease. CDR3s include the opening cysteine and the closing phenylalanine or tryptophan. The order of the fields is clone size, V gene, D gene, J gene, CDR3 protein, CDR3 DNA. D genes are given only for firm matches. Not every row has a clone size; where given, it reads once, few, many or a size class.

>many|TRBV20-1|TRBD2|TRBJ2-7
CSASGTSGSPEQYF
TGCAGTGCTAGCGGGACTAGCGGGAGTCCCGAGCAGTACTTC
>many|TRBV28|.|TRBJ2-7
CASTEGLYEQYF
TGTGCCAGCACCGAAGGGCTCTACGAGCAGTACTTC
>many|TRBV2|.|TRBJ2-7
CASIREEQYF
TGTGCCAGCATAAGGGAAGAGCAGTACTTC
>many|TRBV30|.|TRBJ2-7
CAWSVDVTNEQYF
TGTGCCTGGAGTGTAGATGTCACTAACGAGCAGTACTTC
>many|TRBV7-9|TRBD1|TRBJ2-4
CASSLALAGGANIQYF
TGTGCCAGCAGCTTAGCGCTGGCAGGGGGAGCAAACATTCAGTACTTC
>few|TRBV4-1|TRBD1|TRBJ2-5
CASSQGQGATQYF
TGCGCCAGCAGCCAAGGACAGGGAGCGACCCAGTACTTC
>few|TRBV3-1|.|TRBJ1-1
CASSQVFTGNTEAFF
TGTGCCAGCAGCCAAGTCTTTACGGGTAACACTGAAGCTTTCTTT
>few|TRBV9|.|TRBJ2-7
CASSTGPSSYEQYF
TGTGCCAGCAGCACCGGGCCCTCCTCCTACGAGCAGTACTTC
>.|TRBV10-3|.|TRBJ1-2
CATTGTSLANYGYTF
TGTGCCACTACCGGGACCTCGTTAGCTAACTATGGCTACACCTTC
>.|TRBV12-3/TRBV12-4|TRBD2|TRBJ2-2
CASTPGTSGSRTGELFF
TGTGCCAGCACTCCAGGGACTAGCGGGAGCAGAACCGGGGAGCTGTTTTTT
>few|TRBV6-1|TRBD1|TRBJ2-7
CASRDRSIHEQYF
TGTGCCAGTCGGGACAGGTCTATCCACGAGCAGTACTTC
>.|TRBV24-1|.|TRBJ1-2
CATSDFRYGYTF
TGTGCCACCAGTGATTTTCGTTATGGCTACACCTTC
>.|TRBV19|.|TRBJ2-2
CASSGLANTGELFF
TGTGCCAGTAGCGGACTCGCGAACACCGGGGAGCTGTTTTTT
>many|TRBV2|TRBD1|TRBJ1-5
CASGRDREGNQPQHF
TGTGCCAGCGGACGGGACAGGGAAGGAAATCAGCCCCAGCATTTT
>.|TRBV28|TRBD2|TRBJ2-6
CALGARGASVLTF
TGTGCCCTGGGGGCGCGGGGGGCCAGCGTCCTGACTTTC
>.|TRBV27|.|TRBJ2-2
CASSSYDNTGELFF
TGTGCCAGCAGTTCTTATGACAACACCGGGGAGCTGTTTTTT
>few|TRBV7-9|TRBD2|TRBJ2-5
CASSIVTSRSQETQYF
TGTGCCAGCAGCATAGTGACTAGCAGAAGCCAAGAGACCCAGTACTTC
>many|TRBV28|TRBD1|TRBJ2-5
CASSFTQTGPETQYF
TGTGCCAGCAGTTTCACACAGACAGGGCCAGAGACCCAGTACTTC
>few|TRBV20-1|TRBD2|TRBJ2-5
CSAPMTSGKETQYF
TGCAGTGCTCCCATGACTAGCGGAAAAGAGACCCAGTACTTC
>many|TRBV3-1|.|TRBJ1-3
CASSPDTRVYGNTIYF
TGTGCCAGCAGCCCCGACACCAGGGTGTACGGAAACACCATATATTTT
>many|TRBV2|TRBD1|TRBJ2-7
CASKYRGAHYEQYF
TGTGCCAGCAAATACAGGGGGGCCCACTACGAGCAGTACTTC
>.|TRBV15|.|TRBJ2-2
CATSRDSLGGTGELFF
TGTGCCACCAGCAGAGATAGTCTAGGGGGGACCGGGGAGCTGTTTTTT
>few|TRBV19|.|TRBJ1-3
CASSIDHPTDINEPGNTIYF
TGTGCCAGTAGTATAGATCATCCGACAGACATCAACGAGCCTGGAAACACCATATATTTT
>many|TRBV28|.|TRBJ1-1
CASSYLWGPEAFF
TGTGCCAGCAGTTACTTGTGGGGCCCTGAAGCTTTCTTT
>.|TRBV20-1|TRBD1|TRBJ1-2
CSARDLRTGVGGYTF
TGCAGTGCTAGAGATCTTAGGACAGGGGTGGGCGGCTACACCTTC
>.|TRBV5-1|.|TRBJ2-7
CASSLGNSIDYEQYF
TGCGCCAGCAGCTTGGGGAACAGTATAGACTACGAGCAGTACTTC
>.|TRBV15|.|TRBJ2-5
CATSRDRGDQETQYF
TGTGCCACCAGCAGAGATCGGGGAGACCAAGAGACCCAGTACTTC
>.|TRBV7-7|.|TRBJ2-1
CASSLGHNQYNEQFF
TGTGCCAGCAGCTTGGGACATAACCAATACAATGAGCAGTTCTTC
>few|TRBV6-5|TRBD1|TRBJ2-2
CASSYYASGGSGELFF
TGTGCCAGCAGTTATTACGCGTCAGGGGGCTCCGGGGAGCTGTTTTTT
>.|TRBV5-1|TRBD2|TRBJ2-5
CASSLVSGMEETQYF
TGCGCCAGCAGCTTGGTCAGCGGGATGGAGGAGACCCAGTACTTC
>many|TRBV6-1|.|TRBJ1-2
CASTTDGGYTF
TGTGCCAGCACCACGGACGGGGGCTACACCTTC
>.|TRBV7-9|.|TRBJ2-3
CASSPPGRGRGADTQYF
TGTGCCAGCAGCCCTCCAGGGCGAGGGAGAGGCGCAGATACGCAGTATTTT
>many|TRBV11-2|TRBD2|TRBJ2-2
CASSLGTSGTGELFF
TGTGCCAGCAGCCTCGGGACTAGCGGGACCGGGGAGCTGTTTTTT
>.|TRBV20-1|.|TRBJ2-3
CSALDTQSTDTQYF
TGCAGTGCTTTGGACACCCAAAGCACAGATACGCAGTATTTT
>.|TRBV7-9|.|TRBJ2-3
CASSLVWTTGAVDTQYF
TGTGCCAGCAGCTTAGTTTGGACCACGGGGGCAGTAGATACGCAGTATTTT
>.|TRBV5-1|.|TRBJ1-1
CASSAAPSDTEAFF
TGCGCCAGCAGCGCAGCTCCTAGCGACACTGAAGCTTTCTTT
>many|TRBV2|TRBD2|TRBJ2-1
CASTMSGKGNEQFF
TGTGCCAGCACGATGAGCGGGAAAGGTAATGAGCAGTTCTTC
>once|TRBV24-1|TRBD2|TRBJ2-7
CATSGESSGAYEQYF
TGTGCCACCAGTGGTGAGTCTAGCGGGGCCTACGAGCAGTACTTC
>.|TRBV28|TRBD1|TRBJ2-7
CASSLPTGAEQYF
TGTGCCAGCAGTTTACCTACAGGGGCCGAGCAGTACTTC
>many|TRBV20-1|.|TRBJ1-2
CSARDDPQDNYGYTF
TGCAGTGCTAGAGATGACCCGCAGGACAACTATGGCTACACCTTC
>.|TRBV4-1|TRBD1|TRBJ2-2
CASSLQGTGATNTGELFF
TGCGCCAGCAGCCTCCAAGGGACAGGGGCGACAAACACCGGGGAGCTGTTTTTT
>.|TRBV5-5|.|TRBJ1-5
CASSLVAGSGMGNQPQHF
TGTGCCAGCAGCTTGGTGGCAGGGAGTGGGATGGGCAATCAGCCCCAGCATTTT
>.|TRBV10-1|.|TRBJ1-3
CASSDSQERNTIYF
TGCGCCAGCAGTGATTCCCAGGAGAGAAACACCATATATTTT
>many|TRBV12-3/TRBV12-4|.|TRBJ2-5
CASTLRFAGEETQYF
TGTGCCAGCACCCTGAGGTTCGCGGGTGAAGAGACCCAGTACTTC
>few|TRBV28|.|TRBJ2-1
CASSSATSSYNEQFF
TGTGCCAGCAGTTCGGCGACTAGCTCCTACAATGAGCAGTTCTTC
>few|TRBV14|.|TRBJ2-5
CASSPNDYSETQYF
TGTGCCAGCAGCCCGAACGACTATTCAGAGACCCAGTACTTC
>.|TRBV29-1|.|TRBJ2-2
CSVLQGNTGELFF
TGCAGCGTTCTTCAGGGCAATACCGGGGAGCTGTTTTTT
>few|TRBV29-1|.|TRBJ1-3
CSIGGDFTSGNTIYF
TGCAGCATTGGGGGGGACTTCACTTCTGGAAACACCATATATTTT
>.|TRBV5-1|TRBD2|TRBJ2-7
CASSLGGTSGSSEQYF
TGCGCCAGCAGCTTGGGAGGGACTAGCGGGAGTAGCGAGCAGTACTTC
>many|TRBV28|TRBD1|TRBJ1-5
CASSLSKGQANQPQHF
TGTGCCAGCAGTTTAAGTAAAGGACAGGCAAATCAGCCCCAGCATTTT
>few|TRBV5-1|TRBD1|TRBJ2-7
CASSLGLMGQGRYEQYF
TGCGCCAGCAGCTTGGGGCTGATGGGACAGGGTAGGTACGAGCAGTACTTC